This T cell receptor (beta chain) is drawn from a study of T cells in Graves' hyperthyroidism and ophthalmopathy. On the study more broadly: Peripheral blood samples were taken at initial diagnosis, prior to any treatment. Overall study findings and caveats: Most thyroid clonotypes with frequency above 0.001 were detected in blood.

This clonotype came up a few times. Its antigen remains unknown. Amplification targeted TCR beta CDR3 regions from RNA transcripts. A first-round RT-PCR of the TCR CDR3 used the HTBI primer set. TCRdb itself ran the multiplex PCR reads through MiXCR, one entry per CDR3 protein. The sample lists 300,000 to 450,000 distinct CDR3 sequences, 25% seen once, with less than 85% in the top ten. The CDR3 runs to 13 residues. V was pared by 8 bases and J by 3 bases, with 11 bases between. Hyperthyroidism of Graves' type that showed no ophthalmopathy progression within 18 months was stable. The receptor comes from a middle-aged man with Graves' hyperthyroidism. The chain uses TRBV12-3 or TRBV12-4 and TRBJ1-5; no firm D call. Sequenced input: blood. CDR3 in amino acids: CASGAGHNQPQHF. In DNA form, the CDR3 reads TGTGCCAGCGGCGCAGGTCACAATCAGCCCCAGCATTTT.